These 31 T cell receptor beta chains share one sample of origin, sequenced in a study of blood T cell repertoires in COVID-19. Method: immunoSEQ multiplex PCR; TCRdb's copy keeps in-frame clones and lacks some. The profile covers fewer than 300,000 clones, with about 82% appearing a single time and approximately 5% taken by the ten largest. Sequenced input: peripheral blood. Every receptor here comes from a middle-aged man with active or convalescent COVID-19.

The rearrangement joins TRBV4-2 to TRBJ2-1, with 11 bases lining up with TRBD2. The CDR3 spans 14 residues. The V segment lost 6 bases and the J segment 6 bases; nucleotides outside the gene matches: 4. Germline CDR1 and CDR2: LGHNA and YNFKEQ. The CDR3 DNA reads as TGTGCCAGCAGAGTAGCGGGAGGGCCCAATGAGCAGTTCTTC. This sequence encodes CASRVAGGPNEQFF.

V is TRBV14 and J is TRBJ2-3, with D uncertain. The CDR3 covers 13 residues. Germline V gene sequence: CDR1 SGHDN, CDR2 FVKESK. Trimming cost V 1 base and J 6 bases, with 8 bases left between them. This CDR3 is CASSQGWADTQYF. The CDR3 DNA reads TGTGCCAGCAGCCAAGGTTGGGCGGATACGCAGTATTTT.

CDR3: CASSYGLSSYEQYF. The CDR3 DNA reads as TGTGCCAGCAGCTACGGACTCAGCTCCTACGAGCAGTACTTC. The rearrangement links TRBV9 to TRBJ2-7; possibly TRBD2 for D (5 bases). V was clipped by 4 bases and J by 0 bases, with 11 bases between them. CDR1 is SGDLS, CDR2 YYNGEE, per germline. The CDR3 extends over 14 amino acids.

The genes are TRBV5-5 and TRBJ1-5, with 7 positions matching TRBD1. CDR1 is SGHKS, CDR2 YYEKEE, per germline (reference sequence). The CDR3 runs to 15 residues. J lost 7 bases, V lost 2 bases, and 9 bases had no gene match. CDR3 sequence reads: CASSFGQAGIQPQHF. The DNA for the CDR3 is TGTGCCAGCAGCTTCGGACAGGCCGGCATCCAGCCCCAGCATTTT.

The chain employs TRBV6-6 and TRBJ2-1; D ambiguous. The CDR3 is 14 residues long. With 0 bases removed from V and 5 bases from J, the gap between germline ends came to 8 bases. Germline loops: CDR1 MNHNY, CDR2 SVGAGI (reference sequence). CDR3 sequence reads: CASSYSQIHNEQFF. CDR3 nucleotides: TGTGCCAGCAGTTACTCACAGATCCACAATGAGCAGTTCTTC.

The chain is built from TRBV3-1 (or the pseudogene TRBV3-2) and TRBJ1-1, with a tentative D call TRBD1 (5 bases). The CDR3 has 14 amino acids. In germline, CDR1 is LGHDT, CDR2 YNNKEL (reference sequence). V lost 0 bases to trimming and J lost 1 base, with 6 bases between them. CDR3 region: CASSQEGGNTEAFF. The CDR3 bases are TGTGCCAGCAGCCAAGAGGGGGGGAACACTGAAGCTTTCTTT.

The gene calls are TRBV27 and TRBJ2-1; 9 bases agree with TRBD2. V lost 4 bases, J lost 5 bases, and 9 bases stayed unmatched. CDR1 MNHEY and CDR2 SMNVEV come from the germline V gene (reference sequence). The CDR3 contains 16 residues. The CDR3 region is CASSSISGTSNNEQFF. The CDR3 DNA follows: TGTGCCAGCAGTTCCATTAGCGGGACTAGCAACAATGAGCAGTTCTTC.

This clone was picked up one time. The V and J genes are TRBV7-8 and TRBJ2-4, with 9 positions matching TRBD1. This CDR3 is built from 16 residues. CDR1 is SGHVS and CDR2 is FQNEAQ in the germline V gene. Trimming cost V 1 base and J 8 bases; bases outside gene matches: 9. The CDR3 nucleotides are TGTGCCAGCAGCTTAGGAAACCGGGACAGGGAAGACATTCAGTACTTC. Its translation is CASSLGNRDREDIQYF.

CDR3 sequence reads: CASSRSGTDGYTF. DNA for the CDR3: TGTGCCAGCAGCCGTTCCGGGACAGATGGCTACACCTTC. The rearrangement joins TRBV3-1 (or the pseudogene TRBV3-2) to TRBJ1-2; 7 bases match TRBD1. V trimming: 4 bases; J trimming: 6 bases; junction bases outside the gene matches: 5. The CDR3 spans 13 residues. Germline V gives CDR1 LGHDT, CDR2 YNNKEL (reference sequence).

V usage is TRBV3-1 (or the pseudogene TRBV3-2) and J usage is TRBJ2-3; no definite D call. Per the germline V gene, CDR1 is LGHDT and CDR2 is YNNKEL (reference sequence). This CDR3 is 13 amino acids long. V was pared by 3 bases and J by 3 bases, with 7 bases between. The CDR3: CASSQSATDTQYF. The CDR3 region has the DNA TGTGCCAGCAGCCAGAGCGCTACAGATACGCAGTATTTT.

V is TRBV10-3 and J is TRBJ2-3, with 8 nucleotides matching TRBD2. V shed 2 bases, J shed 7 bases, and the junction held 5 bases outside the gene matches. Germline CDR1 ENHRY, CDR2 SYGVKD. This CDR3 is 14 amino acids long. CDR3 protein: CAISESGGEYTQYF. In DNA form, the CDR3 reads TGTGCCATCAGTGAGAGCGGGGGCGAATATACGCAGTATTTT.

The table lists this clone with a count of one. V usage is TRBV10-3 and J usage is TRBJ1-2, with D tentatively TRBD1 (5 bases). V lost 2 bases to trimming and J lost 7 bases, with 8 bases between them. The length of the CDR3 is 12 residues. Per the germline V gene, CDR1 is ENHRY and CDR2 is SYGVKD. The CDR3 DNA follows: TGTGCCATCAGTGAGGCCGGGGGTGGCTACACCTTC. Translated: CAISEAGGGYTF.

This clone occurred a few times. The V gene is TRBV19, the J gene TRBJ1-5, with TRBD1 as a possible D gene (6 bases). Germline CDR1 LNHDA, CDR2 SQIVND (reference sequence). V was clipped by 5 bases and J by 0 bases, with 14 bases between them. The CDR3 is 16 amino acids. DNA of the CDR3: TGTGCCAGTAGTGGAGGAGACAGGATTAGCAATCAGCCCCAGCATTTT. Translating it yields CASSGGDRISNQPQHF.

This clone was counted many times. This chain connects TRBV19 to TRBJ1-1; TRBD1 matches at 7 bases. The J segment lost 7 bases and the V segment lost 3 bases, leaving 8 bases of the junction unmatched. The germline V gene encodes CDR1 LNHDA and CDR2 SQIVND (reference sequence). The CDR3 spans 14 residues. CDR3 DNA sequence: TGTGCCAGTAGTATCGTAGGGGGCAGGGGTGAAGCTTTCTTT. Translating gives CASSIVGGRGEAFF.

This clone was recorded a few times. The chain couples TRBV28 to TRBJ1-5, with 7 positions matching TRBD1. CDR1 and CDR2 from the germline V gene are MDHEN and SYDVKM. The CDR3 sequence is 15 residues long. The junction had 12 bases not matched to a gene; V was cut back by 6 bases and J by 7 bases. The CDR3 bases are TGTGCCAGCAGCCTAGGGGGCCGCCGGCAGCAGCCCCAGCATTTT. This sequence encodes CASSLGGRRQQPQHF.

The chain links TRBV9 to TRBJ2-1; maybe TRBD1 (8 bases). V shed 2 bases and J shed 5 bases, with 20 bases lying between them. The CDR3 contains 17 residues. Germline-derived CDR1 and CDR2 are SGDLS and YYNGEE. This chain's CDR3 is CASSVARTGGGNNEQFF. The CDR3 DNA sequence: TGTGCCAGCAGCGTCGCCCGTACAGGGGGGGGGAACAATGAGCAGTTCTTC.

V gene TRBV18 combines with J gene TRBJ1-2, with D hard to call. From germline, CDR1 is KGHSH and CDR2 LQKENI. This CDR3 spans 15 amino acids. Trimming left V 3 bases short and J 6 bases short, with 17 bases between. The CDR3 bases are TGTGCCAGCTCACCTGGTACGGGGAGACTTGATGGCTACACCTTC. Its translation is CASSPGTGRLDGYTF.

Details on this clone: Other DNA sequences in the sample encode the same CDR3. This rearrangement joins TRBV9 to TRBJ1-1; a possible D gene is TRBD1 (6 bases). The V end lost 3 bases, the J end lost 0 bases, and 9 bases lay between the germline ends. The CDR3 spans 14 residues. In germline, CDR1 is SGDLS, CDR2 YYNGEE. The CDR3: CASSEGQLNTEAFF. In nucleotides, the CDR3 is TGTGCCAGCAGCGAGGGACAATTGAACACTGAAGCTTTCTTT.

In this sample, this clone turned up once. The V call is TRBV19, the J call TRBJ2-1, with 7 bases aligning to TRBD1. V trimming: 3 bases; J trimming: 8 bases; junction bases outside the gene matches: 4. CDR3 size: 13 residues. CDR1 is LNHDA and CDR2 is SQIVND in the germline V gene (reference sequence). Here the CDR3 reads CASSMRGRDEQFF. CDR3 bases: TGTGCCAGTAGTATGAGGGGGCGAGATGAGCAGTTCTTC.

This chain links TRBV7-8 with TRBJ1-1; possibly TRBD1 for D (5 bases). In germline, CDR1 is SGHVS, CDR2 FQNEAQ. Trimming stripped 0 bases from V and 1 base from J, with 12 bases between. This CDR3 comprises 16 residues. In DNA form, the CDR3 reads TGTGCCAGCAGCTTAGCCCGACTGGGGCCGAACACTGAAGCTTTCTTT. Protein: CASSLARLGPNTEAFF.

This clone showed up just a few times. The chain is built from TRBV2 and TRBJ2-7; 11 positions agree with TRBD2. V shed 7 bases, J shed 6 bases, and the junction held 11 bases outside the gene matches. Germline V gene data show CDR1 as SNHLY and CDR2 as FYNNEI. This CDR3 is built from 15 residues. The DNA for the CDR3 is TGTGCCAGCATTCCCCTAGGGGGGACTAGCGGCGAGCAGTACTTC. Its translation: CASIPLGGTSGEQYF.

The CDR3 protein is CASSIGVRETQYF. DNA of the CDR3: TGCGCCAGCAGTATCGGTGTCCGAGAGACCCAGTACTTC. The V and J genes are TRBV10-1 and TRBJ2-5; D is undetermined. With 5 bases removed from V and 4 bases from J, the gap between germline ends came to 11 bases. Germline values: CDR1 WNHNN, CDR2 SYGVQD (reference sequence). This CDR3 spans 13 amino acids.

The V gene is TRBV18, the J gene TRBJ1-6; 7 positions agree with TRBD1. Germline assignment: CDR1 KGHSH and CDR2 LQKENI. There are 15 residues in the CDR3. The trim removed 1 base at V and 7 bases at J, leaving 4 bases unmatched. CDR3 protein: CASSPQQGQNSPLHF. The CDR3 DNA sequence: TGTGCCAGCTCACCACAACAGGGGCAAAATTCACCCCTCCACTTT.

The chain recombines TRBV15 with TRBJ2-2; TRBD2 aligns across 8 bases. The CDR3 runs to 15 residues. Looked up from germline, CDR1 is LNHNV and CDR2 is YYDKDF (reference sequence). With V trimmed by 5 bases and J by 7 bases, 9 bases remained unmatched. CDR3 DNA sequence: TGTGCCACCAGCGTGGGACTAGGAGGGAGCGGGGAGCTGTTTTTT. Protein sequence: CATSVGLGGSGELFF.

This clone has just one count. The J gene is TRBJ2-3, the V gene TRBV7-2, with 9 bases fitting TRBD2. Germline V CDR1 and CDR2: SGHTA, FQGNSA. With 4 bases clipped from V and 4 bases from J, the junction kept 6 bases outside the gene matches. The CDR3 runs to 15 residues. The DNA for the CDR3 is TGTGCCAGCAGCTACCCCGGGACTAGCCCAGATACGCAGTATTTT. Its translation: CASSYPGTSPDTQYF. The variable domain in full, with the rest retrieved from reference TRBV7-2 and TRBJ2-3, is GAGVSQSPSNKVTEKGKDVELRCDPISGHTALYWYRQSLGQGLEFLIYFQGNSAPDKSGLPSDRFSAERTGGSVSTLTIQRTQQEDSAVYLCASSYPGTSPDTQYFGPGTRLTVL.

This clone was observed once. This chain connects TRBV18 to TRBJ2-7; weak D call: TRBD1 (6 bases). The CDR3 has 14 residues. From germline, CDR1 is KGHSH and CDR2 LQKENI. Trimming took off 6 bases at V and 3 bases at J, with 15 bases between the two ends. The CDR3 here is CASSPIGQLYEQYF. CDR3 coding DNA: TGTGCCAGCTCGCCTATCGGACAGCTCTACGAGCAGTACTTC.

The rearrangement uses TRBV2 and TRBJ2-1; the D gene is possibly TRBD1 (6 bases). The CDR3 loop spans 13 amino acids. V was pared by 6 bases and J by 5 bases, with 11 bases between. From germline, CDR1 is SNHLY and CDR2 FYNNEI. CDR3 residues: CASSPDRNNEQFF. CDR3 DNA sequence: TGTGCCAGCAGCCCGGACAGAAACAATGAGCAGTTCTTC.

The genes are TRBV27 and TRBJ1-1; 8 bases are a match to TRBD1. The germline gives CDR1 MNHEY, CDR2 SMNVEV (reference sequence). This CDR3 contains 16 residues. Trimming cost V 2 bases and J 1 base; bases outside gene matches: 6. The CDR3 spells CASSLIFGQGNTEAFF. In DNA form, the CDR3 reads TGTGCCAGCAGTTTAATCTTTGGACAGGGGAACACTGAAGCTTTCTTT.

The rearrangement links TRBV28 to TRBJ2-4; TRBD1 matches at 7 bases. From germline, CDR1 is MDHEN and CDR2 SYDVKM. Trimming took 2 bases from V and 0 from J; bases not matched to a gene: 7. This CDR3 is 17 amino acids long. In DNA, the CDR3 is TGTGCCAGCAGTTTAGTAGGGACAGCCCTAGCCAAAAACATTCAGTACTTC. This gives the protein CASSLVGTALAKNIQYF.

The V call is TRBV5-1, the J call TRBJ2-5; D is perhaps TRBD2 (6 bases). The CDR3 extends over 14 amino acids. The germline CDR1 and CDR2 sequences are SGHRS and YFSETQ. Trimming cost V 3 bases and J 5 bases, with 14 bases left between them. In DNA form, the CDR3 reads TGCGCCAGCAGCTCGGAGGGCAGCGGGGAGACCCAGTACTTC. It translates to CASSSEGSGETQYF.

The CDR3 sequence: CATSDGGSGSPNEQFF. The CDR3, as DNA: TGTGCCACCAGTGATGGGGGTAGCGGGAGCCCCAATGAGCAGTTCTTC. The rearrangement uses TRBV24-1 and TRBJ2-1; 9 bases agree with TRBD2. The junction had 8 bases not matched to a gene; V was cut back by 3 bases and J by 6 bases. The CDR3 sequence is 16 residues long. Germline values: CDR1 KGHDR, CDR2 SFDVKD.